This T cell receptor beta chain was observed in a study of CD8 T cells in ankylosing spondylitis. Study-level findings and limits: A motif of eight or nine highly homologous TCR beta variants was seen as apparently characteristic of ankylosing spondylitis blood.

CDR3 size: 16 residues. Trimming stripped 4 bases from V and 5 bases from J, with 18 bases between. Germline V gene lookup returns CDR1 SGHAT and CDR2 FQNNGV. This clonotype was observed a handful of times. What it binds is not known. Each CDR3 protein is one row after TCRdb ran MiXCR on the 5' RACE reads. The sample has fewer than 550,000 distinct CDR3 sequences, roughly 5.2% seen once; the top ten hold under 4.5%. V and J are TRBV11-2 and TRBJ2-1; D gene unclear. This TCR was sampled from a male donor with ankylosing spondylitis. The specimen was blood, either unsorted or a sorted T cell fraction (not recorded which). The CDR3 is CASSYRMLNLNNEQFF. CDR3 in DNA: TGTGCCAGCAGCTATCGAATGCTCAACCTAAACAATGAGCAGTTCTTC. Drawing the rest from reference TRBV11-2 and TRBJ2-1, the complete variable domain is EAGVAQSPRYKIIEKRQSVAFWCNPISGHATLYWYQQILGQGPKLLIQFQNNGVVDDSQLPKDRFSAERLKGVDSTLKIQPAKLEDSAVYLCASSYRMLNLNNEQFFGPGTRLTVL.